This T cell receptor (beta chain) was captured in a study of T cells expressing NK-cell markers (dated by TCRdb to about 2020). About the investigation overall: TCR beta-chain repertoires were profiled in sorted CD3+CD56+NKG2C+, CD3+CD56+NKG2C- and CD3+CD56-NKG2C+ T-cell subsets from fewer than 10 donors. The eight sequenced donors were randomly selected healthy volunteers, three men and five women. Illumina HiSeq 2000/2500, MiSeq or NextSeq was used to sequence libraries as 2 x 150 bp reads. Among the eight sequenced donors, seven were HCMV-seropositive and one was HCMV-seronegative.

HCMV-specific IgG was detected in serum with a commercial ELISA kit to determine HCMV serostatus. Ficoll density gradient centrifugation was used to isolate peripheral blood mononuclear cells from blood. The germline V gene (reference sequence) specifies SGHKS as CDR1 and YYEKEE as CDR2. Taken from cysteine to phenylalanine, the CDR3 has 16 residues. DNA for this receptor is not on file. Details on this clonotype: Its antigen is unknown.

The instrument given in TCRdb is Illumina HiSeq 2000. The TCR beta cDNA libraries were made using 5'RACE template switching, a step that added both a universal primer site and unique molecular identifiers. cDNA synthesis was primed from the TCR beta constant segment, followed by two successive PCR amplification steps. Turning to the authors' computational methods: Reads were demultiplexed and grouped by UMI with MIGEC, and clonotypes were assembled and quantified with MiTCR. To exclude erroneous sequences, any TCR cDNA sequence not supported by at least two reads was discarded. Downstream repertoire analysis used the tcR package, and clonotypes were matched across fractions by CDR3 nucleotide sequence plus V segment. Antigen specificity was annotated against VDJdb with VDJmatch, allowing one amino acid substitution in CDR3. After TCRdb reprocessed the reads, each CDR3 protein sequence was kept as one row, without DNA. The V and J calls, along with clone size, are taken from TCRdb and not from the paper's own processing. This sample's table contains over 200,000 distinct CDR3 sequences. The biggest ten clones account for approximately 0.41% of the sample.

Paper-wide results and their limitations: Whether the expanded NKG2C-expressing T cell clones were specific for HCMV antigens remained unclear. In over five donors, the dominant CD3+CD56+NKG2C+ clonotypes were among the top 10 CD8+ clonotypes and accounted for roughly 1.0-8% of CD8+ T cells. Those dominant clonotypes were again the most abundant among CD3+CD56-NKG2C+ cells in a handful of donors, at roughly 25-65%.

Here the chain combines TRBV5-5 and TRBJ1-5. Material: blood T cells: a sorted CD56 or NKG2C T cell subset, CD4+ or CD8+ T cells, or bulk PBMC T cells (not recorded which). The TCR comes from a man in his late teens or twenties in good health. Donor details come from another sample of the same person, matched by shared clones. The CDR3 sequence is CASSAGRPSGGQPQHF.